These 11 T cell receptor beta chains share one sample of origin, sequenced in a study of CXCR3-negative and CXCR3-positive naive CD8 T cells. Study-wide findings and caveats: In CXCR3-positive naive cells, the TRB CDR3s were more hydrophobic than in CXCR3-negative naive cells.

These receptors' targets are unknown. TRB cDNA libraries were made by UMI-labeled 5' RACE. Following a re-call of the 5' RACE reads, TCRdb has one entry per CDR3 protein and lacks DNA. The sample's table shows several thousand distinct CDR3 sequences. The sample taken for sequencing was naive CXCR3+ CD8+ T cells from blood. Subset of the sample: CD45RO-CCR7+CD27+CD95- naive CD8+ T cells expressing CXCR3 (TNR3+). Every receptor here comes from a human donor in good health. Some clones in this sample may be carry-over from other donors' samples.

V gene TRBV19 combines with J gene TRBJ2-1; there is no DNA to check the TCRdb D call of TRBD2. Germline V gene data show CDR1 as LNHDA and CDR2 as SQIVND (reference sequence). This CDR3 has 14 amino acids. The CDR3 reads CASIPSGSSDEQFF.

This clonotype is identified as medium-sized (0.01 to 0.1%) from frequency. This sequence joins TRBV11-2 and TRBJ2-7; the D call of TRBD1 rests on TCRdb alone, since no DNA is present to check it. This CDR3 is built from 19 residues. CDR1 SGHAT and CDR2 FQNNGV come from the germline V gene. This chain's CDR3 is CASSLFPKPTGGTPYEQYF.

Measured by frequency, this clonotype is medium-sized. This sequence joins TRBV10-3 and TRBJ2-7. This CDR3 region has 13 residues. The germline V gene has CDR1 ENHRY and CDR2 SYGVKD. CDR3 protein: CAISPTSSYEQYF.

The CDR3 loop reads CASSKAGRTLGQPQHF. V is TRBV21-1 and J is TRBJ1-5; TCRdb's assignment of TRBD1 cannot be checked, as there is no DNA. TRBV21-1 is an annotated pseudogene. This CDR3 has 16 amino acids.

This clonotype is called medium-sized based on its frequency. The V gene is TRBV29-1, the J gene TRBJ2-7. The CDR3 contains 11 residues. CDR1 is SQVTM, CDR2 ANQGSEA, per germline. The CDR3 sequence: CSVYELGEQYF.

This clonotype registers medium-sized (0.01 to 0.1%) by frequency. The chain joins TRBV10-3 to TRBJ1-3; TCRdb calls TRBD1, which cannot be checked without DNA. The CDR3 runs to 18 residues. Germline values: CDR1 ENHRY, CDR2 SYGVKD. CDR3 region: CAISEVWAAGGFGNTIYF.

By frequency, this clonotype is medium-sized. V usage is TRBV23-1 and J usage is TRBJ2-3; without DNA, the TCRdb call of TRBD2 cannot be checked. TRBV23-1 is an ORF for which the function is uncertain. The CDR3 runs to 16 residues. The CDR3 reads CASSLGIAGGTDTQYF.

CDR3 in amino acids: CASSLVGYSYEQYF. The rearrangement joins TRBV5-1 to TRBJ2-7. The CDR3 has 14 residues. The V gene's germline CDR1 is SGHRS and CDR2 YFSETQ.

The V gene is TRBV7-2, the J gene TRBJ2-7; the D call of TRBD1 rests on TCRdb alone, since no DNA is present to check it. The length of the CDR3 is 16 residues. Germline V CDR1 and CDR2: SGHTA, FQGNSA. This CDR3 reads CASSPISGRGLLEQYF.

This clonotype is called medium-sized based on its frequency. CDR3 residues: CAISEARPEREYF. This chain joins TRBV10-3 and TRBJ2-7; TCRdb outputs TRBD2, but without DNA this stays unchecked. The CDR3 loop spans 13 amino acids. Germline V gene lookup returns CDR1 ENHRY and CDR2 SYGVKD.

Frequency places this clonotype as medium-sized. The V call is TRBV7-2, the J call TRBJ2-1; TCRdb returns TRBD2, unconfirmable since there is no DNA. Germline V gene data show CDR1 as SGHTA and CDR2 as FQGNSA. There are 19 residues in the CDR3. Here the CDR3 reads CASSPGTSGEIPPRHEQFF.